This TCR beta chain was recorded in a study of CD8 T cells in Susac syndrome. Study summary: Treatment status at blood draw for the Susac syndrome patients was therapy-naive, corticosteroids, or intravenous immunoglobulin alone.

Comments on this clonotype: The antigen is not known.

Reverse transcription of roughly 0.5 to 1 ug RNA was carried out with random hexamers. TCRdb analysed the immunoSEQ multiplex PCR reads with MiXCR anew, one entry per CDR3 protein. The sample shows some 99,000 distinct CDR3 sequences, about 95% of them seen only once. CDR3 length: 13 residues. Looked up from germline, CDR1 is DFQATT and CDR2 is SNEGSKA (reference sequence). V dropped 3 bases and J dropped 3; count of bases not matched to a gene: 4. Study results and limitations: The relatively small number of individuals in the TCR sequencing and HLA analysis was acknowledged by the study.

The sequencing input was CD4+ T cells from PBMCs. This clonotype was sampled from a human donor with Susac syndrome. The rearrangement joins TRBV20-1 to TRBJ2-7; 8 nucleotides agree with TRBD1. The CDR3 coding sequence is TGCAGTGCTAGCTATGGACAGGGCTACGAGCAGTACTTC. Protein product: CSASYGQGYEQYF.